This T cell receptor beta chain is drawn from a study of T-cell reconstitution after alpha-beta-depleted transplantation in children. Germline CDR1 reads SGHRS; CDR2 reads YFSETQ. CDR3 length equals 15 residues. The ends were cut back, 5 bases at V and 0 bases at J, with 14 bases in the middle. This clonotype has just a few counts. Unique molecular identifiers featured in how the TCRbeta library was prepared. Each CDR3 protein is one row after TCRdb ran MiXCR on the PCR reads. The table has more than 550,000 distinct CDR3 sequences, 10% seen once. Sequencing used PBMCs from the stem cell graft donor, obtained from the stem cell graft. This receptor was identified in a human donor who donated a stem cell graft to a child with acute myeloid leukemia. This chain links TRBV5-1 with TRBJ1-1; D may be TRBD1 (6 bases). The CDR3 here is CASRGGQPLNTEAFF. The CDR3 nucleotides are TGCGCCAGCAGGGGCGGACAGCCTCTGAACACTGAAGCTTTCTTT.